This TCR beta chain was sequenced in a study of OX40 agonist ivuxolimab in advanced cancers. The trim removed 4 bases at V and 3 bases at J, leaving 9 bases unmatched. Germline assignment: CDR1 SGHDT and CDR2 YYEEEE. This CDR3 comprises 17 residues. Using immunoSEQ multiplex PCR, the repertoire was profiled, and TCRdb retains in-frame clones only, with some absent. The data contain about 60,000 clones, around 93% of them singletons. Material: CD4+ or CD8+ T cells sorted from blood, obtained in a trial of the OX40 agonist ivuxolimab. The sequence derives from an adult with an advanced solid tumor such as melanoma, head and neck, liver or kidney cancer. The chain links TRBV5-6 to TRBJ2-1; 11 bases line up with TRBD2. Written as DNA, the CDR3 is TGTGCCAGCAGCCTCTCGACTAGCGGGGCCAACTACAATGAGCAGTTCTTC. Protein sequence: CASSLSTSGANYNEQFF.